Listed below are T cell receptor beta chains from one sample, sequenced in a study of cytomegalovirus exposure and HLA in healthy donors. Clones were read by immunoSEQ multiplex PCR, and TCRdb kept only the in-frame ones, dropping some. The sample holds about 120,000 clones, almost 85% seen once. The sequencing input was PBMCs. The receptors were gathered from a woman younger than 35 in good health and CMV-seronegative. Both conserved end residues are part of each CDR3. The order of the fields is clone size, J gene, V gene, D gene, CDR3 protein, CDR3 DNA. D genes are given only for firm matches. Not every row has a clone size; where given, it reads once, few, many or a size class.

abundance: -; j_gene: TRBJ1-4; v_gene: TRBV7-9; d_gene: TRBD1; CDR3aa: CASSSLQGQDEKLFF; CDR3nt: TGTGCCAGCAGCTCCTTACAGGGGCAGGATGAAAAACTGTTTTTT
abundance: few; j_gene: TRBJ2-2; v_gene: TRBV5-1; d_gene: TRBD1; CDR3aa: CASSFGQGATGELFF; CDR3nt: TGCGCCAGCAGCTTCGGGCAGGGGGCGACCGGGGAGCTGTTTTTT
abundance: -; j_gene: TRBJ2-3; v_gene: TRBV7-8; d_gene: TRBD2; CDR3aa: CASSPSGAGEAKTDTQYF; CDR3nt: TGTGCCAGCAGCCCATCCGGAGCGGGAGAGGCGAAAACAGATACGCAGTATTTT
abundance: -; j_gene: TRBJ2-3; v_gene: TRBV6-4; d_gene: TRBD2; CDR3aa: CASSVSGANTDTQYF; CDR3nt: TGTGCCAGCAGTGTTAGCGGGGCAAACACAGATACGCAGTATTTT
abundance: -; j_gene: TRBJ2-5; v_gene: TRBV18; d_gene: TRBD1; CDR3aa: CASSPRGQQETQYF; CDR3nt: TGTGCCAGCTCACCTAGGGGGCAGCAAGAGACCCAGTACTTC
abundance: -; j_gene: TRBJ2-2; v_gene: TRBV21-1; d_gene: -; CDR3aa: CASSKQVLGDTGELFF; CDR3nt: TGTGCCAGCAGCAAACAGGTGTTAGGGGACACCGGGGAGCTGTTTTTT
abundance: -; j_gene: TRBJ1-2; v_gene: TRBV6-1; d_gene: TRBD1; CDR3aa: CAGSHLTGSYTF; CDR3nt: TGTGCCGGCAGCCATCTGACAGGGAGCTACACCTTC
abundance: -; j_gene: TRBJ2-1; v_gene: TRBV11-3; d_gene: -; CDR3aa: CASSSRESSYNEQFF; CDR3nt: TGTGCCAGCAGCTCGAGAGAAAGCTCCTACAATGAGCAGTTCTTC
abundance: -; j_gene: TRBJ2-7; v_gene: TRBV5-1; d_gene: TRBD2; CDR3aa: CASSSGELWGEQYF; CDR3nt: TGCGCCAGCAGCAGCGGGGAGCTTTGGGGTGAGCAGTACTTC
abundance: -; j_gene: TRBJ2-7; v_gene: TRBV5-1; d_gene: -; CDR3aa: CASTYGETNSRQYF; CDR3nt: TGCGCCAGCACGTACGGCGAGACTAACTCTAGGCAGTACTTC
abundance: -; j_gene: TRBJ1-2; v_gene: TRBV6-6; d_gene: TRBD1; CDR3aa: CASSPGGQGADGYTF; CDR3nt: TGTGCCAGCAGTCCTGGTGGACAGGGGGCGGACGGCTACACCTTC
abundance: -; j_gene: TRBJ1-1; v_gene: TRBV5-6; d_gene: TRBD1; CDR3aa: CASSPYAGQGRSTEAFF; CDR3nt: TGTGCCAGCAGCCCATACGCCGGACAGGGACGGAGCACTGAAGCTTTCTTT
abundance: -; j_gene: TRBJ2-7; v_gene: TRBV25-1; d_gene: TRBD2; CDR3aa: CASSPWGTRAYEQYF; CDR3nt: TGTGCCAGCAGCCCCTGGGGGACTAGGGCCTACGAGCAGTACTTC
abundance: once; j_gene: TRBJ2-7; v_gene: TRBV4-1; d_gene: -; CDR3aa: CASSQEGLSYEQYF; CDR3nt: TGCGCCAGCAGCCAAGAGGGCCTCTCCTACGAGCAGTACTTC
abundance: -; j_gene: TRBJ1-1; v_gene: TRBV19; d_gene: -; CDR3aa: CASSIGTARGAFF; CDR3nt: TGTGCCAGTAGTATAGGGACCGCCCGGGGGGCTTTCTTT
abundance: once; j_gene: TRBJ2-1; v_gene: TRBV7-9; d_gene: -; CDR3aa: CASSLSGSSYNEQFF; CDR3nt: TGTGCCAGCAGCTTGTCGGGGAGCTCCTACAATGAGCAGTTCTTC
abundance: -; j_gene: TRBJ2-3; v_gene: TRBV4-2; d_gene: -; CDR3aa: CASSGLSSTDTQYF; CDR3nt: TGTGCCAGCTCGGGACTTTCTAGCACAGATACGCAGTATTTT
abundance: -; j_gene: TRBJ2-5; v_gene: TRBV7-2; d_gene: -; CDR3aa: CASSFSTGEQYF; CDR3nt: TGTGCCAGCAGCTTTAGCACGGGGGAGCAGTACTTC
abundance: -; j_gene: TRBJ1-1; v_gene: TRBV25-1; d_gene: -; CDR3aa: CASSELSLPGNTEAFF; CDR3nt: TGTGCCAGCAGTGAATTGAGCCTCCCGGGGAACACTGAAGCTTTCTTT
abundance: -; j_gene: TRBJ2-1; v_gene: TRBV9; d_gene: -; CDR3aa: CASSVTLVSPMSSYNEQFF; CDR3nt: TGTGCCAGCAGCGTGACTCTGGTGTCCCCTATGTCCTCCTACAATGAGCAGTTCTTC